What follows are 5 T cell receptor beta chains derived from one specimen sequenced in a study of OX40 agonist ivuxolimab in advanced cancers. Generated by immunoSEQ multiplex PCR, the TCRdb table keeps only in-frame clones and is missing some. This table holds roughly 40,000 clones, about 85% found once. The starting material was CD4+ or CD8+ T cells sorted from blood, obtained in a trial of the OX40 agonist ivuxolimab. Receptors were obtained from an adult with an advanced solid tumor such as melanoma, head and neck, liver or kidney cancer.

This clone was seen once. A clone one base away is much larger, so this may be a read error. This chain uses TRBV9 with TRBJ1-1; D gene unclear. Germline V CDR1 and CDR2: SGDLS, YYNGEE. Trimming took 0 bases from V and 3 from J, leaving 6 bases between them. CDR3 length: 13 amino acids. The CDR3 here is CASSVEEYTEAFF. The CDR3 nucleotides are TGTGCCAGCAGCGTAGAGGAGTACACTGAAGCTTTCTTT.

The chain employs TRBV4-3 and TRBJ2-5, with TRBD2 matching 8 bases. CDR1 and CDR2 from the germline V gene are LGHNA and YSLEER. There are 20 residues in the CDR3. The junction had 16 bases not matched to a gene; V was cut back by 0 bases and J by 1 base. The CDR3 sequence: CASSQERAGVQTSPQETQYF. CDR3 bases: TGCGCCAGCAGCCAAGAGCGAGCGGGGGTACAAACCTCCCCCCAAGAGACCCAGTACTTC.

J is TRBJ1-1 and V is TRBV5-4; D is unresolved. The CDR3 is made up of 12 amino acids. CDR1 and CDR2 (germline): SGHNT, YYREEE (reference sequence). Trimming took off 1 base at V and 3 bases at J, with 4 bases between the two ends. In DNA, the CDR3 is TGTGCCAGCAGCTTGATGGACACTGAAGCTTTCTTT. Amino acid sequence: CASSLMDTEAFF.

This sequence joins TRBV11-3 and TRBJ2-6; no clear D. The germline V gene has CDR1 SGHNT and CDR2 YENEEA. The CDR3 covers 15 residues. V was trimmed by 5 bases and J by 0 bases, leaving 8 bases between them. In DNA form, the CDR3 reads TGTGCCAGCAGCGCCCGGTACTCTGGGGCCAACGTCCTGACTTTC. Translated: CASSARYSGANVLTF.

The J gene is TRBJ1-2, the V gene TRBV4-2; D not certain. In germline, CDR1 is LGHNA, CDR2 YNFKEQ. The CDR3 contains 13 residues. Trimming took 3 bases from V and 3 from J, leaving 8 bases between them. As DNA, the CDR3 is TGTGCCAGCAGCCAGGGCACCGACTATGGCTACACCTTC. Translation gives CASSQGTDYGYTF.